Listed here are 12 T cell receptor beta chains from one sample, sequenced in a study of response to subunit inactivated influenza vaccine (dated by TCRdb to 2017 to 2018). Receptor libraries were prepared by RT-PCR. Sequencing relied on an Illumina HiSeq 2500. TCRdb trimmed public reads at Q25 via fastp, called clones via MiXCR and kept in-frame beta chains. Here each entry gathers all rows of one CDR3 protein and keeps the most common genes and DNA. A total of about 520,000 distinct CDR3 sequences appear in this sample, less than 7.5% of them only once. The leading ten clones occupy about an eighth of the sample. Sample: PBMCs from blood, taken roughly 24 months after vaccination. The receptors come from a man between 50 and 70 years old who received an inactivated influenza vaccine. Donor details come from another sample of the same person, matched by shared clones.

This clonotype occurred a few times. The rearrangement links TRBV5-1 to TRBJ1-6, with a tentative D call TRBD1 (5 bases). Trimming stripped 2 bases from V and 8 bases from J, with 11 bases between. Germline values: CDR1 SGHRS, CDR2 YFSETQ. The CDR3 runs 14 residues. CDR3 coding DNA: TGCGCCAGCAGCTTTGGTCGGGGGGATTCACCCCTCCACTTT. It is translated as CASSFGRGDSPLHF.

This clonotype was observed a single time. This chain uses TRBV19 with TRBJ2-1; 7 bases line up with TRBD1. The CDR3 is 17 amino acids. Per the germline V gene, CDR1 is LNHDA and CDR2 is SQIVND (reference sequence). V trimming: 0 bases; J trimming: 2 bases; junction bases outside the gene matches: 7. CDR3 region: CASSIDFGQGAYNEQFF. In nucleotides, the CDR3 is TGTGCCAGTAGTATAGATTTTGGGCAGGGGGCCTACAATGAGCAGTTCTTC.

Only a few counts were recorded for this clonotype. The V and J genes are TRBV4-3 and TRBJ2-1; 10 bases map to TRBD2. The CDR3 extends over 18 amino acids. CDR1 and CDR2 (germline): LGHNA, YSLEER. After removal of 0 bases from V and 0 bases from J, the junction contained 5 bases not matched to a gene. The CDR3 nucleotides read TGCGCCAGCAGCCAAGATTTGGCTAGCGGGAGCTCCTACAATGAGCAGTTCTTC. Its translation is CASSQDLASGSSYNEQFF.

This clonotype was observed at least ten times. This chain uses TRBV9 with TRBJ2-2, with D perhaps TRBD1 (6 bases). With 0 bases removed from V and 7 bases from J, the gap between germline ends came to 16 bases. Per the germline V gene, CDR1 is SGDLS and CDR2 is YYNGEE. This CDR3 is built from 16 residues. In DNA, the CDR3 is TGTGCCAGCAGCGTAGAACCCCGAACAGGGAGCGGGGAGCTGTTTTTT. It yields the protein CASSVEPRTGSGELFF.

Only a few counts were recorded for this clonotype. This sequence joins TRBV7-2 and TRBJ1-2; tentative D call: TRBD1 (5 bases). V lost 3 bases and J lost 8, with 13 bases in between. The length of the CDR3 is 13 residues. Germline V CDR1 and CDR2: SGHTA, FQGNSA. The CDR3 protein is CASSLGVRSGYTF. The CDR3 nucleotides are TGTGCCAGCAGCTTGGGGGTTCGCTCCGGCTACACCTTC.

The genes are TRBV5-6 and TRBJ2-2; D gene unclear. From germline, CDR1 is SGHDT and CDR2 YYEEEE. CDR3 length equals 15 residues. V lost 4 bases to trimming and J lost 5 bases, with 15 bases between them. The CDR3, as DNA: TGTGCCAGCAGCCCGGACCTTAAGAGGACCGGGGAGCTGTTTTTT. This encodes CASSPDLKRTGELFF.

In this sample, this clonotype turned up many times. One end of the junction does not line up with germline, which may come from a read error. V usage is TRBV4-1 and J usage is TRBJ2-1, with 8 nucleotides matching TRBD1. Germline CDR1 and CDR2: MGHRA and YSYEKL. The CDR3 extends over 13 amino acids. CDR3 DNA sequence: TGTGCCAGCAGCCAAGCAGGGGGCAGTGAGCAGTTCTTC. It yields the protein CASSQAGGSEQFF.

V and J are TRBV19 and TRBJ1-4, with 7 nucleotides matching TRBD1. V lost 5 bases to trimming and J lost 3 bases; unmatched junction nucleotides: 9. CDR3 length: 16 residues. Germline CDR1 LNHDA, CDR2 SQIVND (reference sequence). CDR3 sequence (DNA): TGTGCCAGTAGTCCACCAACAGGGGCGGCTAATGAAAAACTGTTTTTT. Its translation: CASSPPTGAANEKLFF.

The chain recombines TRBV20-1 with TRBJ2-1, with D perhaps TRBD2 (5 bases). Between the trimmed V and J ends, which lost 4 bases and 0 bases, there was a span of 13 bases. This CDR3 has 15 residues. Germline values: CDR1 DFQATT, CDR2 SNEGSKA (reference sequence). CDR3 sequence: CSATRGADSYNEQFF. DNA of the CDR3: TGCAGTGCTACCCGTGGAGCGGACTCCTACAATGAGCAGTTCTTC.

The table lists this clonotype with many counts. The rearrangement uses TRBV7-9 and TRBJ2-1, with D possibly being TRBD2 (6 bases). Germline V CDR1 and CDR2: SEHNR, FQNEAQ (reference sequence). Trimming took 5 bases from V and 8 from J, leaving 22 bases between them. This CDR3 has 16 residues. This chain's CDR3 is CASSHPSALLMDEQFF. The CDR3 DNA follows: TGTGCCAGCAGCCATCCTAGCGCCCTCCTAATGGATGAGCAGTTCTTC.

This clonotype was observed a handful of times. The chain links TRBV30 to TRBJ1-2; possibly TRBD1 for D (6 bases). The CDR3 length is 15 residues. The germline gives CDR1 GTSNPN, CDR2 SVGIG (reference sequence). With 0 bases removed from V and 8 bases from J, the gap between germline ends came to 19 bases. The CDR3 loop reads CAWSVRLQAGDGYTF. The DNA for the CDR3 is TGTGCCTGGAGTGTACGTCTCCAGGCAGGGGACGGCTACACCTTC.

In this sample, this clonotype turned up many times. This chain joins TRBV5-1 and TRBJ1-1; maybe TRBD1 (6 bases). V was shortened by 0 bases and J by 10 bases, with 19 bases between the two germline ends. This CDR3 is 15 amino acids long. CDR1 and CDR2 (germline): SGHRS, YFSETQ. CDR3 protein: CASSLAGNRARVAFF. CDR3 DNA sequence: TGCGCCAGCAGCTTGGCAGGGAACAGGGCACGGGTAGCTTTCTTT.